The clone carrying this T cell receptor beta chain has just one count. What it binds is unknown. Data came from immunoSEQ multiplex PCR; TCRdb stores just in-frame clones and leaves some out. The sample has roughly 63,000 clones; 89% are singletons. This record belongs to a study of OX40 agonist ivuxolimab in advanced cancers. Across the study: The mean age was around 56 years, ranging from about 23 to 85, with approximately 85% of participants male.

Overall study results and limits: Mean expanded clone counts were higher in CD8+ than CD4+ T cells. CD4+ and CD8+ blood T cells expanded clonally by week 6 at 0.1 to 3.0 mg/kg.

CDR1 PRHDT and CDR2 FYEKMQ come from the germline V gene (reference sequence). The CDR3 totals 13 residues. V lost 2 bases and J lost 5, with 9 bases in between. J is TRBJ2-5 and V is TRBV13, with no clear D. The sequence came from an adult with an advanced solid tumor such as melanoma, head and neck, liver or kidney cancer. The source material was CD4+ or CD8+ T cells sorted from blood, sampled in a trial of the OX40 agonist ivuxolimab. In nucleotides, the CDR3 is TGTGCCAGCAGCTTAAGTATTGGCGAGACCCAGTACTTC. Translated, it gives CASSLSIGETQYF.